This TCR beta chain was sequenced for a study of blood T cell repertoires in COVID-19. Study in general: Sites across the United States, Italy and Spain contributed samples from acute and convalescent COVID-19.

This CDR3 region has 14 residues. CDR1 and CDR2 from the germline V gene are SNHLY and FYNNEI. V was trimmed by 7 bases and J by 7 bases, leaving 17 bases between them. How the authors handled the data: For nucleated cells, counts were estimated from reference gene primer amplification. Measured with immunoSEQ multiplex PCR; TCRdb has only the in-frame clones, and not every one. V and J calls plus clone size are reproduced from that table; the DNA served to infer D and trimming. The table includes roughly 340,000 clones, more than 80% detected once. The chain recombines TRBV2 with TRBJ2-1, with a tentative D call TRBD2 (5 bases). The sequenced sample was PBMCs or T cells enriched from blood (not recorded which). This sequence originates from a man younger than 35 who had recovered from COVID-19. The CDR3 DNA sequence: TGTGCCAGCAATATCGGTGGGAGTTTTAATGAGCAGTTCTTC. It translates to CASNIGGSFNEQFF.